The clone carrying this T cell receptor (beta chain) was recorded only once. Assay used: immunoSEQ multiplex PCR; TCRdb lists only in-frame clones, some missing. This table has 60,000 to 90,000 clones, around 90% appearing once. The data belong to a study of OX40 agonist ivuxolimab in advanced cancers. Study details: The patients' treatment was ivuxolimab, an agonistic anti-OX40 (CD134) antibody.

Germline values: CDR1 SGHRS, CDR2 YFSETQ. Trimming removed 6 bases at V and 2 bases at J, with 14 bases between. This CDR3 has 14 residues. Source: CD4+ or CD8+ T cells sorted from blood, taken in a trial of the OX40 agonist ivuxolimab. The TCR originated in an adult with an advanced solid tumor such as melanoma, head and neck, liver or kidney cancer. The V gene is TRBV5-1, the J gene TRBJ1-1, with a weak D call TRBD1 (6 bases). Here the CDR3 reads CASKVAGANTEAFF. The CDR3, as DNA: TGCGCCAGCAAGGTCGCGGGGGCTAACACTGAAGCTTTCTTT.